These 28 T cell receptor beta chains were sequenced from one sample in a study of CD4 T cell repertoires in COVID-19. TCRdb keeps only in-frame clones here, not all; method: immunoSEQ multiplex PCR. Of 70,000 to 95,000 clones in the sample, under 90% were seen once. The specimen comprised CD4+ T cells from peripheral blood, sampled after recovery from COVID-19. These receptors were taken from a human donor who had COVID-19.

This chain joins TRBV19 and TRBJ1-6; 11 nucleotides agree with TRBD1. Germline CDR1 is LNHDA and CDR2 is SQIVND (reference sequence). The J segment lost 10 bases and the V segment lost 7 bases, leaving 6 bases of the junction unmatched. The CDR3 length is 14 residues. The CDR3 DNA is TGTGCCAGTACTACGGGACAGGGGGGCTCACCCCTCCACTTT. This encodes CASTTGQGGSPLHF.

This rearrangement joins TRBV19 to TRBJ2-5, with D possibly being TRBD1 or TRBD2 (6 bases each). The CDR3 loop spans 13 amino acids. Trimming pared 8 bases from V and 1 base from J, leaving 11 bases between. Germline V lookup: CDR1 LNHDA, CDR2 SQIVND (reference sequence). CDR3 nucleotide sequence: TGTGCCAGTCGTTCGGGGGCCCAAGAGACCCAGTACTTC. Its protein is CASRSGAQETQYF. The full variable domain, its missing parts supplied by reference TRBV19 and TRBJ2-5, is DGGITQSPKYLFRKEGQNVTLSCEQNLNHDAMYWYRQDPGQGLRLIYYSQIVNDFQKGDIAEGYSVSREKKESFPLTVTSAQKNPTAFYLCASRSGAQETQYFGPGTRLLVL.

This CDR3 is CASSTMGTLNTGELFF. In DNA form, the CDR3 reads TGTGCCAGCAGCACAATGGGGACACTAAACACCGGGGAGCTGTTTTTT. V and J are TRBV11-3 and TRBJ2-2; a weak D match, TRBD1 (6 bases). The CDR3 consists of 16 residues. Trimming removed 5 bases at V and 2 bases at J, with 15 bases between. CDR1 and CDR2 from the germline V gene are SGHNT and YENEEA.

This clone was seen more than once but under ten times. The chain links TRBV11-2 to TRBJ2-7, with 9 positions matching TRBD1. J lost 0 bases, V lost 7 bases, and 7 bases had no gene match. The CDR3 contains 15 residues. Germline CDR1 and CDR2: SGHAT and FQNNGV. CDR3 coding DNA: TGTGCCAGCACCGTAGGGACAGGGACCTCCTACGAGCAGTACTTC. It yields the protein CASTVGTGTSYEQYF.

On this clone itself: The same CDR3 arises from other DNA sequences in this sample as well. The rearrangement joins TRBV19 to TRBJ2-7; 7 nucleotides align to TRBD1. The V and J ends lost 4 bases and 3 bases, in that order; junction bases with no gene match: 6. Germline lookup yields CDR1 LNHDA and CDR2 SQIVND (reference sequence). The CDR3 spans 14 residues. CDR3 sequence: CASSTRQGGYEQYF. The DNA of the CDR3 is TGTGCCAGTAGTACCCGACAGGGCGGCTACGAGCAGTACTTC.

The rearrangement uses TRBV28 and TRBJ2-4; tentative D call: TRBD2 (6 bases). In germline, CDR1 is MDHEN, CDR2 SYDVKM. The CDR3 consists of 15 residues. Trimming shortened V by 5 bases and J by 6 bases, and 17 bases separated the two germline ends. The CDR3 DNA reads TGTGCCAGCAGTCACGAAAAGGGGAGGAGAAACATTCAGTACTTC. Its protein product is CASSHEKGRRNIQYF.

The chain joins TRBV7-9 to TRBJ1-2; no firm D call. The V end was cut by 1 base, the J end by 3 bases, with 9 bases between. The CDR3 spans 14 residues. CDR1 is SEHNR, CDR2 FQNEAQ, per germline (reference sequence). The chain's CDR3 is CASSLGSGDYGYTF. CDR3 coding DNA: TGTGCCAGCAGCTTAGGGTCCGGGGACTATGGCTACACCTTC.

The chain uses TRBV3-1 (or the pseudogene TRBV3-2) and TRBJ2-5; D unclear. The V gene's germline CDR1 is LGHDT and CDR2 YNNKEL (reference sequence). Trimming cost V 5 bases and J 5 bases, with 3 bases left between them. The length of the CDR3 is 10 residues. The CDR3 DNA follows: TGTGCCAGCAGCAGGGAGACCCAGTACTTC. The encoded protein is CASSRETQYF.

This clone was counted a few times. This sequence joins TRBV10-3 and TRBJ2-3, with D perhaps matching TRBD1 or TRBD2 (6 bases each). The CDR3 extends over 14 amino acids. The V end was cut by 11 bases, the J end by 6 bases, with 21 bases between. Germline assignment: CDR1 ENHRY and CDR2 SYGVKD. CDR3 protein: CAATRGGQGDTQYF. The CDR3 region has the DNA TGTGCCGCTACCCGTGGGGGGCAAGGGGATACGCAGTATTTT.

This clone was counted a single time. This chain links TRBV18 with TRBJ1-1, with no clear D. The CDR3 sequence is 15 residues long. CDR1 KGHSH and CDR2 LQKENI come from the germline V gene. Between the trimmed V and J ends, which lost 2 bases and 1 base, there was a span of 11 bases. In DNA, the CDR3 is TGTGCCAGCTCACCATCGGCAGACCAGAACACTGAAGCTTTCTTT. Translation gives CASSPSADQNTEAFF.

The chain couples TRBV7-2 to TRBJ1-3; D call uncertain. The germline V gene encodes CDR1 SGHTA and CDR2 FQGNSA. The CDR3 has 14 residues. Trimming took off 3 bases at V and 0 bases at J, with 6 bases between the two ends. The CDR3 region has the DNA TGTGCCAGCAGCTTGGAGGACTCTGGAAACACCATATATTTT. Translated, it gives CASSLEDSGNTIYF.

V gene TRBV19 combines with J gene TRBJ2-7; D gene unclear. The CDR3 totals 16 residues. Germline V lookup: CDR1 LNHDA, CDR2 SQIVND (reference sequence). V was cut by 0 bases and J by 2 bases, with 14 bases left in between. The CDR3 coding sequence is TGTGCCAGTAGTATAGAGGCCAGTTGGGCCCCCTACGAGCAGTACTTC. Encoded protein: CASSIEASWAPYEQYF.

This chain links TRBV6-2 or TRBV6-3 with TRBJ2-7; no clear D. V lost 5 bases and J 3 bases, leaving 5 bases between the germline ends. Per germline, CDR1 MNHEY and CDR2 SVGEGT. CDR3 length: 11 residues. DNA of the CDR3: TGTGCCAGCAGTAGTATCTACGAGCAGTACTTC. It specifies CASSSIYEQYF.

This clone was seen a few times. This CDR3 reads CASSPRDRRDEQYF. CDR3 coding DNA: TGTGCCAGCAGCCCGCGGGACCGGAGGGACGAGCAGTACTTC. This chain joins TRBV11-1 and TRBJ2-7, with a possible D match to TRBD2 (6 bases). V lost 5 bases, J lost 5 bases, and 16 bases lay in between. Germline V gene lookup returns CDR1 SGHAT and CDR2 FQDESV (reference sequence). This CDR3 is built from 14 residues.

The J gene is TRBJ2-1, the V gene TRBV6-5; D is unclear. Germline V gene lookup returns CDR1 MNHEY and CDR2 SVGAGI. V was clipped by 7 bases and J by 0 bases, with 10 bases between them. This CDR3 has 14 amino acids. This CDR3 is CASTPASSYNEQFF. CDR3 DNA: TGTGCCAGCACCCCGGCCAGCTCCTACAATGAGCAGTTCTTC.

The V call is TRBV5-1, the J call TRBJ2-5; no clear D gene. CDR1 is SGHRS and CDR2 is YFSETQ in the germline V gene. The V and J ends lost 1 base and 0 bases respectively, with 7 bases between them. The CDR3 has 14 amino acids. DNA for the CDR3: TGCGCCAGCAGCTTGAACGTGTACCAAGAGACCCAGTACTTC. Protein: CASSLNVYQETQYF.

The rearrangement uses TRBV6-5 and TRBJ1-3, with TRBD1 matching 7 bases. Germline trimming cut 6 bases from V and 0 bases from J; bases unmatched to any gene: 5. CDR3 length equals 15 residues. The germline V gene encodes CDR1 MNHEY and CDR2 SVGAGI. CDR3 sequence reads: CASRTGLRSGNTIYF. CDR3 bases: TGTGCCAGCAGGACAGGGCTCCGCTCTGGAAACACCATATATTTT.

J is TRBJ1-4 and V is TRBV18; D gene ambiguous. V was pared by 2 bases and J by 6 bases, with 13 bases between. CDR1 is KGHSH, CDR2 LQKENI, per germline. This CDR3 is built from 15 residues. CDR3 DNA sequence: TGTGCCAGCTCACCATTACCAGCCCGGGATGAAAAACTGTTTTTT. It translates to CASSPLPARDEKLFF.

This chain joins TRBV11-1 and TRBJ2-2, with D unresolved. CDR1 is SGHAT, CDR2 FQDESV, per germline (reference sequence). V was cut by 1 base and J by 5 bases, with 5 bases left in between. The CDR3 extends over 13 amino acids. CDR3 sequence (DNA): TGTGCCAGCAGCTTAGTCCGAACCGGGGAGCTGTTTTTT. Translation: CASSLVRTGELFF.

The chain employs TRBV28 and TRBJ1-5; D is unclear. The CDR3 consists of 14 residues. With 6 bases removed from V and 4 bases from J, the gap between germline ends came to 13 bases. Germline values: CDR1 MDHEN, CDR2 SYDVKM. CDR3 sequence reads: CASRYAGSNQPQHF. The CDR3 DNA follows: TGTGCCAGCAGATATGCAGGTTCAAATCAGCCCCAGCATTTT.

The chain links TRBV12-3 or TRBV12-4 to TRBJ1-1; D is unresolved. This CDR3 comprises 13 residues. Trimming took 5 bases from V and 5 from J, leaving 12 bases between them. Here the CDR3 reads CASSNPVSTEAFF. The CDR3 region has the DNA TGTGCCAGCAGTAACCCTGTGAGTACTGAAGCTTTCTTT.

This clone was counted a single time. In DNA, the CDR3 is TGCGCCAGCAGCTTCAGGGAACGAAATTCACCCCTCCACTTT. Encoded protein: CASSFRERNSPLHF. The gene calls are TRBV5-1 and TRBJ1-6; possible D gene TRBD1, 5 bases. Germline CDR1 and CDR2: SGHRS and YFSETQ. V lost 2 bases and J lost 7, with 10 bases in between. This CDR3 contains 14 residues. Using reference TRBV5-1 and TRBJ1-6 for the parts outside the CDR3, the full variable domain is KAGVTQTPRYLIKTRGQQVTLSCSPISGHRSVSWYQQTPGQGLQFLFEYFSETQRNKGNFPGRFSGRQFSNSRSEMNVSTLELGDSALYLCASSFRERNSPLHFGNGTRLTVT.

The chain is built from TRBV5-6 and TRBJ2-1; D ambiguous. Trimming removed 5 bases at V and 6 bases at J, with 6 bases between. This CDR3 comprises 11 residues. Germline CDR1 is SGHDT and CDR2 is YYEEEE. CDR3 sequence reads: CASRLSNEQFF. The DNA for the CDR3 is TGTGCCAGCAGGTTGAGCAATGAGCAGTTCTTC.

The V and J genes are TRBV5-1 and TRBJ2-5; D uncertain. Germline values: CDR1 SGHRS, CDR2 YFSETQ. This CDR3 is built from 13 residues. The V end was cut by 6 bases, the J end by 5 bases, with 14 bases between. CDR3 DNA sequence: TGCGCCAGCACCTTCTCTTCCATGGAGACCCAGTACTTC. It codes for CASTFSSMETQYF.

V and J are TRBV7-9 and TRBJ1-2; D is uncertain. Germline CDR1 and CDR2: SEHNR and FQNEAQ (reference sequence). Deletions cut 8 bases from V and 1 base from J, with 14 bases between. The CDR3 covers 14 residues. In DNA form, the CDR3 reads TGTGCCAGCGGCTCCTCCGGCAGTAACTATGGCTACACCTTC. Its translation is CASGSSGSNYGYTF.

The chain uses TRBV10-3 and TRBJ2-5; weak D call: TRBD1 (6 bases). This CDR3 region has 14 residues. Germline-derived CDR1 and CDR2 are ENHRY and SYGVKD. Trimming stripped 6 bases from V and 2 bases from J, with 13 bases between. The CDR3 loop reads CAIRDSVGQETQYF. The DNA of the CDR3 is TGTGCCATCAGGGACAGCGTAGGTCAAGAGACCCAGTACTTC.

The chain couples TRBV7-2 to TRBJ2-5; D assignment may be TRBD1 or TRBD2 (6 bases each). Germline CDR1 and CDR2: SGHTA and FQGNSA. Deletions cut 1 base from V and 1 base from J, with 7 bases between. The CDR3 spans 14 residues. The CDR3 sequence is CASSLEGGQETQYF. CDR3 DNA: TGTGCCAGCAGCTTAGAGGGGGGCCAAGAGACCCAGTACTTC.

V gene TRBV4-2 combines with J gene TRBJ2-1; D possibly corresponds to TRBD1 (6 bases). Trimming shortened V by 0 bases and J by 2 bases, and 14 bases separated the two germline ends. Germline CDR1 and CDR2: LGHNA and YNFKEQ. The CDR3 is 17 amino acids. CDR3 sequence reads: CASSQEGYRVAYNEQFF. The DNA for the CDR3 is TGTGCCAGCAGCCAAGAGGGTTACAGGGTCGCCTACAATGAGCAGTTCTTC.